The clone carrying this T cell receptor beta chain was seen a handful of times. Antigen: not known. This record belongs to a study of T-cell memory formation after mild COVID-19. The study's findings and limits: Pre-infection memory contained some responding clones, which suggested that cross-reactive memory had joined.

In TCRdb, the 5' RACE reads were re-called with MiXCR into one record per CDR3 protein. Of hundreds of thousands of distinct CDR3 sequences listed, about 20% are singletons. Germline V CDR1 and CDR2: GTSNPN, SVGIG (reference sequence). The CDR3 covers 13 residues. With 3 bases removed from V and 2 bases from J, the gap between germline ends came to 10 bases. Sequences were obtained from PBMCs or a T cell subset sorted from them (not recorded which). The chain combines TRBV30 with TRBJ1-2; no clear D gene. This receptor was obtained from an adult woman who had mild COVID-19 (a few samples of this study predate the infection). Cell type and time point are not known. In nucleotides, the CDR3 is TGTGCCTGGAGATTCCTGGGGAACTATGGCTACACCTTC. Translating it yields CAWRFLGNYGYTF.